The 29 T cell receptor beta chains below all came from one sample that was sequenced in a study of blood T cell repertoires in COVID-19. The protocol was immunoSEQ multiplex PCR, while the TCRdb copy is restricted to in-frame clones and leaves out a portion. This sample has around 150,000 clones, with 82% found just once. Sequencing was performed on peripheral blood. The source of these receptors is a woman aged 35 to 49 with COVID-19, enrolled during active disease.

The rearrangement joins TRBV20-1 to TRBJ1-3, with D possibly TRBD1 on 5 matching bases. V was cut by 5 bases and J by 4 bases, with 6 bases left in between. In germline, CDR1 is DFQATT, CDR2 SNEGSKA (reference sequence). The CDR3 totals 11 residues. This CDR3 reads CSAGGGNTIYF. The CDR3, as DNA: TGCAGTGCTGGGGGGGGAAACACCATATATTTT.

The rearrangement joins TRBV6-1 to TRBJ1-5, with 7 nucleotides matching TRBD1. After removal of 1 base from V and 4 bases from J, the junction contained 7 bases not matched to a gene. In germline, CDR1 is MNHNS, CDR2 SASEGT. The CDR3 totals 16 residues. The CDR3 coding sequence is TGTGCCAGCAGTGAAGGATTACAGGGGACTAATCAGCCCCAGCATTTT. This translates into CASSEGLQGTNQPQHF.

The gene calls are TRBV9 and TRBJ2-5, with a tentative D call TRBD2 (9 bases). The ends were cut back, 3 bases at V and 4 bases at J, with 16 bases in the middle. The germline gives CDR1 SGDLS, CDR2 YYNGEE. The CDR3 covers 15 residues. CDR3 loop: CASSARGGTGETQYF. The CDR3 DNA reads as TGTGCCAGCAGCGCGCGGGGGGGGACAGGAGAGACCCAGTACTTC.

The V gene is TRBV27, the J gene TRBJ2-1; 10 bases line up with TRBD2. The CDR3 is made up of 16 amino acids. Germline assignment: CDR1 MNHEY and CDR2 SMNVEV (reference sequence). Losses at the gene ends were 4 bases for V and 5 bases for J; bases not matched to a gene: 8. The CDR3 DNA is TGTGCCAGCAGTTCCCCGCAGGGACTAGCGAACAATGAGCAGTTCTTC. Its translation: CASSSPQGLANNEQFF.

The V gene is TRBV5-1, the J gene TRBJ1-6; D is unresolved. The V gene lost 0 bases and the J gene lost 7 bases, with 11 bases spanning the gap. Germline values: CDR1 SGHRS, CDR2 YFSETQ. The CDR3 runs to 15 residues. CDR3 region: CASSLDPGNNSPLHF. The CDR3 DNA is TGCGCCAGCAGCTTGGATCCAGGCAACAATTCACCCCTCCACTTT.

This clone has only one observation. The chain recombines TRBV11-2 with TRBJ2-7; the D is unclear. The CDR3 loop spans 14 amino acids. Germline lookup yields CDR1 SGHAT and CDR2 FQNNGV. Deletions cut 1 base from V and 2 bases from J, with 9 bases between. The CDR3 here is CASSLGLSTYEQYV. The CDR3 nucleotides read TGTGCCAGCAGCTTAGGCCTGAGCACCTACGAGCAGTACGTC.

This chain joins TRBV24-1 and TRBJ1-5, with D maybe TRBD1 (6 bases). Trimming stripped 4 bases from V and 0 bases from J, with 15 bases between. The germline V gene has CDR1 KGHDR and CDR2 SFDVKD. The CDR3 covers 17 residues. The CDR3 loop reads CATSDRTDFYSNQPQHF. The CDR3 DNA reads TGTGCCACCAGTGACAGGACAGACTTTTATAGCAATCAGCCCCAGCATTTT.

This clone was seen only once. The gene calls are TRBV6-5 and TRBJ1-4; the D gene is possibly TRBD1 (5 bases). CDR1 MNHEY and CDR2 SVGAGI come from the germline V gene. The V end lost 6 bases, the J end lost 1 base, and 12 bases lay between the germline ends. The CDR3 has 15 amino acids. The CDR3 DNA is TGTGCCAGCAGCCCCACCAGGGAAACTAATGAAAAACTGTTTTTT. Protein: CASSPTRETNEKLFF.

This clone was detected a few times. J is TRBJ1-5 and V is TRBV18; perhaps TRBD1 as D (5 bases). The V gene's germline CDR1 is KGHSH and CDR2 LQKENI. The CDR3 extends over 19 amino acids. With 3 bases removed from V and 2 bases from J, the gap between germline ends came to 23 bases. The CDR3 bases are TGTGCCAGCTCACCTTTACGGCAGGGCGGGGGGGTCGGCAATCAGCCCCAGCATTTT. This sequence encodes CASSPLRQGGGVGNQPQHF.

The rearrangement uses TRBV19 and TRBJ2-6; D is perhaps TRBD1 (6 bases). V lost 7 bases and J lost 0, with 13 bases in between. The germline gives CDR1 LNHDA, CDR2 SQIVND (reference sequence). The CDR3 has 16 residues. The CDR3 here is CASKIQGTSGANVLTF. The CDR3 DNA reads as TGTGCCAGTAAAATACAGGGAACCTCTGGGGCCAACGTCCTGACTTTC.

This sequence joins TRBV20-1 and TRBJ2-5; D call uncertain. The CDR3 consists of 11 residues. Germline CDR1 reads DFQATT; CDR2 reads SNEGSKA (reference sequence). V was cut by 3 bases and J by 7 bases, with 9 bases left in between. CDR3 sequence reads: CSASKPGTQYF. DNA of the CDR3: TGCAGTGCTAGCAAACCCGGGACCCAGTACTTC.

This clone came up once. This rearrangement joins TRBV28 to TRBJ1-1, with a weak D call TRBD1 (5 bases). This CDR3 is built from 13 residues. V lost 6 bases and J lost 8, with 16 bases in between. In germline, CDR1 is MDHEN, CDR2 SYDVKM. CDR3 loop: CASSNALRAEAFF. In DNA, the CDR3 is TGTGCCAGCAGCAATGCCCTCAGGGCCGAAGCTTTCTTT.

The J gene is TRBJ2-1, the V gene TRBV11-2; tentative D call: TRBD1 (5 bases). Germline CDR1 SGHAT, CDR2 FQNNGV. Deletions cut 0 bases from V and 3 bases from J, with 6 bases between. The CDR3 is 14 residues long. The DNA for the CDR3 is TGTGCCAGCAGCTTAGACAGGGACTACAATGAGCAGTTCTTC. Its translation: CASSLDRDYNEQFF.

The DNA of the CDR3 is TGTGCCAGCAGAAGACAGGAGCTCACTCCGGGGGGCTACACCTTC. Residues: CASRRQELTPGGYTF. The chain links TRBV6-5 to TRBJ1-2; perhaps TRBD1 as D (6 bases). Germline V gene sequence: CDR1 MNHEY, CDR2 SVGAGI. CDR3 length: 15 amino acids. Trimming took off 6 bases at V and 8 bases at J, with 22 bases between the two ends.

The V call is TRBV7-3, the J call TRBJ2-7, with TRBD2 matching 9 bases. J was trimmed by 0 bases and V by 4 bases; bases with no gene match: 7. Germline V gene data show CDR1 as SGHTA and CDR2 as FQGTGA. This CDR3 region has 16 residues. CDR3 DNA: TGTGCCAGCAGCTCTAGGACTAGCGTAACCTCCTACGAGCAGTACTTC. It encodes CASSSRTSVTSYEQYF.

The V call is TRBV5-6, the J call TRBJ2-7, with a tentative D call TRBD1 (5 bases). The CDR3 consists of 12 residues. Deletions cut 0 bases from V and 4 bases from J, with 5 bases between. Germline V gives CDR1 SGHDT, CDR2 YYEEEE. The CDR3 sequence is CASSLGQYEQYV. The CDR3 DNA reads TGTGCCAGCAGCTTGGGACAGTACGAGCAGTACGTC.

This chain connects TRBV11-3 to TRBJ1-1; D gene uncertain. Germline values: CDR1 SGHNT, CDR2 YENEEA. V lost 1 base and J lost 3, with 3 bases in between. The CDR3 extends over 12 amino acids. The CDR3: CASSLGDTEAFF. The CDR3 DNA is TGTGCCAGCAGCTTAGGAGACACTGAAGCTTTCTTT.

V is TRBV6-5 and J is TRBJ2-2, with D possibly matching TRBD2 (6 bases). With 9 bases removed from V and 6 bases from J, the gap between germline ends came to 17 bases. This CDR3 is built from 14 residues. CDR1 and CDR2 (germline): MNHEY, SVGAGI. CDR3 DNA sequence: TGTGCCAGTCGTCCTACCTGGGGGGCCGGGGAGCTGTTTTTT. It is translated as CASRPTWGAGELFF.

This chain connects TRBV29-1 to TRBJ2-5, with D tentatively TRBD1 (6 bases). The germline gives CDR1 SQVTM, CDR2 ANQGSEA. The CDR3 runs 14 residues. V shed 8 bases and J shed 5 bases, with 21 bases lying between them. CDR3 nucleotide sequence: TGCAGCACGAACAGGGCCGCCGGGACCGAGACCCAGTACTTC. Translating gives CSTNRAAGTETQYF. The full variable domain, in which reference TRBV29-1 and TRBJ2-5 provide the parts outside the CDR3, is SAVISQKPSRDICQRGTSLTIQCQVDSQVTMMFWYRQQPGQSLTLIATANQGSEATYESGFVIDKFPISRPNLTFSTLTVSNMSPEDSSIYLCSTNRAAGTETQYFGPGTRLLVL.

This rearrangement joins TRBV2 to TRBJ2-7, with TRBD1 as a possible D gene (6 bases). The CDR3 has 13 amino acids. Germline lookup yields CDR1 SNHLY and CDR2 FYNNEI. Trimming took 7 bases from V and 0 from J, leaving 10 bases between them. Here the CDR3 reads CASKPGDSYEQYF. The CDR3 nucleotides read TGTGCCAGCAAGCCAGGGGACTCCTACGAGCAGTACTTC.

This clone occurred once. This chain connects TRBV7-9 to TRBJ2-1; 8 bases are a match to TRBD2. With 6 bases clipped from V and 9 bases from J, the junction kept 13 bases outside the gene matches. Looked up from germline, CDR1 is SEHNR and CDR2 is FQNEAQ (reference sequence). CDR3 length: 15 amino acids. The CDR3, as DNA: TGTGCCAGCAGTAGTAGCGGGGACCGGGACGCTGAGCAGTTCTTC. Protein: CASSSSGDRDAEQFF.

This chain links TRBV19 with TRBJ1-5; 8 nucleotides align to TRBD1. CDR3 size: 14 residues. Germline V gene data show CDR1 as LNHDA and CDR2 as SQIVND (reference sequence). The V gene end was trimmed by 10 bases and the J gene end by 4 bases; junction bases not matched to a gene: 9. CDR3 sequence reads: CATSQGGRNQPQHF. The CDR3 coding sequence is TGTGCCACCTCACAGGGGGGAAGGAATCAGCCCCAGCATTTT.

This clone occurred a few times. The rearrangement joins TRBV20-1 to TRBJ1-6, with D tentatively TRBD1 (6 bases). V lost 4 bases and J lost 4, with 14 bases in between. The CDR3 consists of 15 residues. Looked up from germline, CDR1 is DFQATT and CDR2 is SNEGSKA (reference sequence). The CDR3 protein is CSATEGGGYNSPLHF. CDR3 DNA sequence: TGCAGTGCTACTGAAGGGGGGGGTTATAATTCACCCCTCCACTTT.

The rearrangement links TRBV27 to TRBJ1-2; no clear D. The CDR3 loop spans 13 amino acids. Germline V CDR1 and CDR2: MNHEY, SMNVEV (reference sequence). Trimming pared 8 bases from V and 4 bases from J, leaving 14 bases between. The CDR3 region has the DNA TGTGCCAGCCAATCATCAGGTGCCTATGGCTACACCTTC. Protein product: CASQSSGAYGYTF.

This clone occurred a few times. This sequence joins TRBV24-1 and TRBJ2-1; 14 positions match TRBD2. The CDR3 sequence is 16 residues long. In germline, CDR1 is KGHDR, CDR2 SFDVKD. V lost 4 bases, J lost 7 bases, and 5 bases stayed unmatched. CDR3 bases: TGTGCCACCAGTGACCGACTAGCGGGAGGGTGGAATGAGCAGTTCTTC. Protein product: CATSDRLAGGWNEQFF.

This clone was seen a few times. This chain connects TRBV4-1 to TRBJ1-2, with D maybe TRBD1 (5 bases). Germline CDR1 and CDR2: MGHRA and YSYEKL. The ends were cut back, 1 base at V and 5 bases at J, with 17 bases in the middle. This CDR3 is 16 amino acids long. This CDR3 is CASSQGHPLGLYGYTF. The CDR3, as DNA: TGCGCCAGCAGCCAAGGACACCCCCTGGGGCTATATGGCTACACCTTC.

The chain joins TRBV4-1 to TRBJ1-5, with D uncertain. Germline V gene data show CDR1 as MGHRA and CDR2 as YSYEKL. CDR3 length: 16 amino acids. V was trimmed by 3 bases and J by 0 bases, leaving 12 bases between them. The CDR3 spells CASSHGPMYSNQPQHF. The CDR3 DNA is TGCGCCAGCAGCCATGGCCCGATGTATAGCAATCAGCCCCAGCATTTT.

The chain combines TRBV9 with TRBJ1-2; no clear D. CDR3 length: 15 residues. Trimming shortened V by 1 base and J by 1 base, and 11 bases separated the two germline ends. The V gene's germline CDR1 is SGDLS and CDR2 YYNGEE. This chain's CDR3 is CASSVFPGVNYGYTF. In DNA form, the CDR3 reads TGTGCCAGCAGCGTATTCCCCGGGGTTAACTATGGCTACACCTTC.

The chain joins TRBV14 to TRBJ2-1; 7 bases align to TRBD1. The length of the CDR3 is 14 residues. The V segment lost 6 bases and the J segment 4 bases; nucleotides outside the gene matches: 6. Germline V gene data show CDR1 as SGHDN and CDR2 as FVKESK. The CDR3 protein is CASSPGQWYNEQFF. The CDR3 region has the DNA TGTGCCAGCAGTCCGGGACAGTGGTACAATGAGCAGTTCTTC.